Listed below are T cell receptor beta chains from one sample, sequenced in a study of blood T cell repertoires in COVID-19. Libraries were prepared by immunoSEQ multiplex PCR; TCRdb keeps only in-frame clonotypes and omits some of them. The sample has 300,000 or so clones; just under 85% are singletons. What was sequenced was peripheral blood. The receptors were gathered from a woman aged 50 to 60 with active or convalescent COVID-19. Each CDR3 is given with its conserved first and last residue. The D gene is left open where the match is weak. Expanded clones get a size class; other rows say once, few or many, or leave the size out.

abundance	d_gene	j_gene	v_gene	CDR3nt	CDR3aa
NA	TRBD2	TRBJ2-1	TRBV20-1	TGCAGTGCTAGTAACCGCGGGGGAGACTACAATGAGCAGTTCTTC	CSASNRGGDYNEQFF
NA	NA	TRBJ2-3	TRBV5-1	TGCGCCAGCAGCTTGACAGCGCACAGGACAGATACGCAGTATTTT	CASSLTAHRTDTQYF
NA	TRBD2	TRBJ2-1	TRBV19	TGTGCCAGTAGTATTGGTCTAGCGGGGGGAAGCCATGAGCAGTTCTTC	CASSIGLAGGSHEQFF
NA	NA	TRBJ1-4	TRBV21-1	TGTGCCAGCAGCACCGACAGGGTCGGGGCAACTAATGAAAAACTGTTTTTT	CASSTDRVGATNEKLFF
NA	TRBD1	TRBJ1-3	TRBV11-2	TGTGCCAGCAGCTCGGCAGGGGGGACTGGAAACACCATATATTTT	CASSSAGGTGNTIYF
NA	NA	TRBJ1-6	TRBV27	TGTGCCAGCAGTTTACAGGGGACGGGATCACCCCTCCACTTT	CASSLQGTGSPLHF
few	NA	TRBJ1-1	TRBV7-9	TGTGCCAGCAGCTTAGTGCCTCTCACAGGACCGAACACTGAAGCTTTCTTT	CASSLVPLTGPNTEAFF
NA	TRBD2	TRBJ2-2	TRBV6-2/TRBV6-3	TGTGCCAGCAGTTACATTCGGACTAGCGGAAACACCGGGGAGCTGTTTTTT	CASSYIRTSGNTGELFF
NA	NA	TRBJ1-1	TRBV18	TGTGCCAGCTCACCAGGGGGCCCGGGCACTGAAGCTTTCTTT	CASSPGGPGTEAFF
NA	NA	TRBJ2-7	TRBV27	TGTGCCAGCATTGGAGGGTCGGGCTACGAGCAGTACTTC	CASIGGSGYEQYF
NA	TRBD2	TRBJ2-7	TRBV2	TGTGCCAGCAGTGCGGGAGGGACCTCCTACGAGCAGTACTTC	CASSAGGTSYEQYF
NA	TRBD1	TRBJ1-5	TRBV28	TGTGCCAGCAGTCCGTGGACAGGGAAGCAGTCAGGACAGCCCCAGCATTTT	CASSPWTGKQSGQPQHF
NA	NA	TRBJ1-2	TRBV10-3	TGTGCCATCAGTGAGGCTGGGGGGATCGGTGGCTACACCTTC	CAISEAGGIGGYTF
few	TRBD2	TRBJ2-7	TRBV11-2	TGTGCCAGCAGTTATCTAGCGGGACTTAGCGAGCAGTACTTC	CASSYLAGLSEQYF
NA	NA	TRBJ1-1	TRBV4-1	TGCGCCAGCAGCCAAGAGATAGGGCGGGACACTGAAGCTTTCTTT	CASSQEIGRDTEAFF
NA	NA	TRBJ2-7	TRBV28	TGTGCCAGCAGTTTGGCGGGGTACGAGCAGTACTTC	CASSLAGYEQYF
few	NA	TRBJ2-1	TRBV15	TGTGCCACCAGCAGAGCACCCGTCAGCGATGAGCAGTTCTTC	CATSRAPVSDEQFF
NA	NA	TRBJ1-1	TRBV5-1	TGCGCCAGCAGCCCACAGACAGTGAACACTGAAGCTTTCTTT	CASSPQTVNTEAFF
NA	TRBD1	TRBJ1-2	TRBV25-1	TGTGCCAGCAGTTACGACAGGGCGCGAAGCTACACCTTC	CASSYDRARSYTF
NA	NA	TRBJ1-2	TRBV3-1/TRBV3-2	TGTGCCAGCAGCCAAGATGTCCGGGCCAGGGGATATGGCTACACCTTC	CASSQDVRARGYGYTF
NA	TRBD2	TRBJ2-5	TRBV4-1	TGCGCCAGCAGCCACCCCGGGGGAGGGAAAGAGACCCAGTACTTC	CASSHPGGGKETQYF
few	NA	TRBJ1-2	TRBV28	TGTGCCAGCTTCCGGGATTCTAACTATGGCTACACCTTC	CASFRDSNYGYTF
NA	NA	TRBJ1-1	TRBV28	TGTGCCAGCAGTTTTAGTCTAAACACTGAAGCTTTCTTT	CASSFSLNTEAFF
NA	TRBD1	TRBJ2-3	TRBV5-4	TGTGCCAGCAGCTCTCCGGGACAGGGGACAGATACGCAGTATTTT	CASSSPGQGTDTQYF
few	TRBD2	TRBJ2-2	TRBV7-8	TGTGCCAGCAGCCAAAGCGGGGGGGCCACCGGGGAGCTGTTTTTT	CASSQSGGATGELFF
NA	TRBD1	TRBJ1-6	TRBV7-9	TGTGCCAGCAGCTTGACAGGGGGAAGGGGGTCCTATAATTCACCCCTCCACTTT	CASSLTGGRGSYNSPLHF
NA	TRBD1	TRBJ1-5	TRBV28	TGTGCCAGCAGTTTCGCGGGACAGGGAGATCAGCCCCAGCATTTT	CASSFAGQGDQPQHF
NA	TRBD1	TRBJ1-5	TRBV19	TGTGCCAGTAGTATGAGGGCTGCTTTTCTGGGGGCTACAGGGGATAGCAATCAGCCCCAGCATTTT	CASSMRAAFLGATGDSNQPQHF
NA	TRBD1	TRBJ1-3	TRBV28	TGTGCCAGCAGTGGACAGGGGACTGGAAACACCATATATTTT	CASSGQGTGNTIYF
NA	TRBD2	TRBJ2-1	TRBV30	TGTGCCTGGAGTCCCCCGGGACTAGCCTCCTACAATGAGCAGTTCTTC	CAWSPPGLASYNEQFF
once	NA	TRBJ2-7	TRBV18	TGTGCCAGCTCACCGTCCACCCAACTATCGGTCTACGAGCAGTACTTC	CASSPSTQLSVYEQYF
NA	NA	TRBJ1-1	TRBV12-3/TRBV12-4	TGTGCCAGCGGTCGCGGGGGTAGCACTGAAGCTTTCTTT	CASGRGGSTEAFF
NA	TRBD2	TRBJ2-3	TRBV24-1	TGTGCCACCAGTGAAGCGGGGCAGGGTCGAATCACAGATACGCAGTATTTT	CATSEAGQGRITDTQYF
NA	NA	TRBJ1-1	TRBV6-1	TGTGCCAGCAGTGAACAGGGGCGAGAAAGTTCTGAAGCTTTCTTT	CASSEQGRESSEAFF
NA	NA	TRBJ2-2	TRBV14	TGTGCCAGCAGCCACACTAACACCGGGGAGCTGTTTTTT	CASSHTNTGELFF
NA	TRBD1	TRBJ1-5	TRBV7-9	TGTGCCAGCAGCAGTACCGGGACAGGGGAAGGAGGCAATCAGCCCCAGCATTTT	CASSSTGTGEGGNQPQHF
many	NA	TRBJ2-4	TRBV19	TGTGCCAGTAGTATGCCAGGGGAAAAAAACATTCAGTACTTC	CASSMPGEKNIQYF
NA	TRBD1	TRBJ2-5	TRBV7-6	TGTGCCAGCAGCTTAGAGAGGCCAGGGGGCGGATTCGAGACCCAGTACTTC	CASSLERPGGGFETQYF
NA	TRBD1	TRBJ1-4	TRBV5-1	TGCGCCAGCAGCTTGGACGGACAGGGAGGTAATGAAAAACTGTTTTTT	CASSLDGQGGNEKLFF
NA	TRBD2	TRBJ2-1	TRBV5-1	TGCGCCAGCAGCTTGGCCCCCGGGACTAGAGGGGAGCAGTTCTTC	CASSLAPGTRGEQFF
NA	NA	TRBJ2-1	TRBV6-4	TGTGCCAGCAGTGTACGGGACAACTCCTACAATGAGCAGTTCTTC	CASSVRDNSYNEQFF
NA	TRBD2	TRBJ2-1	TRBV5-1	TGCGCCAGCAGCTTTTCGGGACTAGCGGGACTGAATGAGCAGTTCTTC	CASSFSGLAGLNEQFF
few	NA	TRBJ2-3	TRBV6-1	TGTGCCAGCAGTGTTCCGAGAAGCGGGAGCACAGATACGCAGTATTTT	CASSVPRSGSTDTQYF
many	TRBD2	TRBJ2-7	TRBV6-5	TGTGCCAGCGGGAGGGGGACTAGCGGGATCGGCGAGCAGTACTTC	CASGRGTSGIGEQYF
NA	NA	TRBJ1-1	TRBV5-6	TGTGCCAGCAGAGGAAGGACAGTCGCAACGGGGACTGAAGCTTTCTTT	CASRGRTVATGTEAFF
NA	NA	TRBJ1-2	TRBV5-6	TGTGCCAGCAGCAAGGACAGCTCCTATGGCTACACCTTC	CASSKDSSYGYTF
NA	NA	TRBJ1-5	TRBV5-1	TGCGCCAGCAGCCGCCTGGGAGGGTCTGGGCAGCCCCAGCATTTT	CASSRLGGSGQPQHF
NA	TRBD1	TRBJ1-4	TRBV14	TGTGCCAGCAGCCAATGGACAGGCGTATCCCCAACTAATGAAAAACTGTTTTTT	CASSQWTGVSPTNEKLFF
NA	NA	TRBJ2-7	TRBV30	TGTGCCTGGAGTGTACGGCAAGGCCGGGTTTACGAGCAGTACTTC	CAWSVRQGRVYEQYF
NA	NA	TRBJ1-6	TRBV2	TGTGCCAGCAGTGAGGAGACTAGCAATTCACCCCTCCACTTT	CASSEETSNSPLHF
NA	NA	TRBJ2-6	TRBV4-1	TGCGCCAGCAGCCAAAACTCTATAACCGGGGCCAACGTCCTGACTTTC	CASSQNSITGANVLTF
NA	TRBD1	TRBJ2-7	TRBV6-5	TGTGCCAGCAGTTACGGCAGGGGGTACGAGCAGTACTTC	CASSYGRGYEQYF
few	TRBD1	TRBJ1-2	TRBV27	TGTGCCAGCAGGACAGGGGGTGCAGGTCGGGGCTACACCTTC	CASRTGGAGRGYTF
NA	TRBD2	TRBJ2-1	TRBV5-1	TGCGCCAGCAGCTTGACCCTAGCGGGAGGGCCCAATGAGCAGTTCTTC	CASSLTLAGGPNEQFF
once	NA	TRBJ2-2	TRBV19	TGTGCCAGTAGTTCACTGCCAACGATCACCGGGGAGCTGTTTTTT	CASSSLPTITGELFF
NA	NA	TRBJ2-1	TRBV4-1	TGCGCCAGCAGCCAAGTGAATACATACAATGAGCAGTTCTTC	CASSQVNTYNEQFF
NA	NA	TRBJ1-5	TRBV15	TGTGCCACCAGCAGAGGACAGTACAATCAGCCCCAGCATTTT	CATSRGQYNQPQHF